Listed below are T cell receptor beta chains from one sample, sequenced in a study of T cell repertoires in cytomegalovirus infection. TCRdb redid the calling of the reads with MiXCR, one entry per CDR3 protein. The profile shows under 350,000 distinct CDR3 sequences, 8% to 9.5% of them singletons. The sample consisted of PBMCs. Source of these receptors: a human donor in good health (CMV status not recorded). Some clones in this sample may be carry-over from other donors' samples. Each CDR3 is given with its conserved first and last residue. A D gene is named only where the DNA matches it firmly. Expanded clones get a size class; other rows say once, few or many, or leave the size out.

v_gene: TRBV7-2
abundance: many
j_gene: TRBJ2-5
d_gene: -
CDR3aa: CASSLDVGRETQYF
CDR3nt: TGTGCCAGCAGCTTAGACGTAGGGCGGGAGACCCAGTACTTC

v_gene: TRBV12-3/TRBV12-4
abundance: many
j_gene: TRBJ1-1
d_gene: -
CDR3aa: CASSLRGAMNTEAFF
CDR3nt: TGTGCCAGCAGTTTACGGGGGGCGATGAACACTGAAGCTTTCTTT

v_gene: TRBV28
abundance: few
j_gene: TRBJ1-5
d_gene: -
CDR3aa: CASSLLGQNNQPQHF
CDR3nt: TGTGCCAGCAGTTTACTTGGGCAGAACAATCAGCCCCAGCATTTT

v_gene: TRBV14
abundance: few
j_gene: TRBJ2-7
d_gene: -
CDR3aa: CASSQPGAYYEQYF
CDR3nt: TGTGCCAGCAGCCAGCCCGGGGCCTACTACGAGCAGTACTTC

v_gene: TRBV6-6
abundance: -
j_gene: TRBJ1-3
d_gene: -
CDR3aa: CASSYSSARSGNTIYF
CDR3nt: TGTGCCAGCAGTTACTCGTCTGCCAGATCTGGAAACACCATATATTTT

v_gene: TRBV7-2
abundance: few
j_gene: TRBJ2-4
d_gene: TRBD1
CDR3aa: CASSGQGRNIQYF
CDR3nt: TGTGCCAGCAGTGGACAGGGTCGAAACATTCAGTACTTC

v_gene: TRBV25-1
abundance: many
j_gene: TRBJ2-1
d_gene: -
CDR3aa: CASSRAIYNEQFF
CDR3nt: TGTGCCAGCAGTAGGGCAATTTACAATGAGCAGTTCTTC

v_gene: TRBV7-9
abundance: -
j_gene: TRBJ1-1
d_gene: -
CDR3aa: CASAQPGEGPNTEAFF
CDR3nt: TGTGCCAGCGCCCAGCCCGGGGAAGGACCGAACACTGAAGCTTTCTTT

v_gene: TRBV25-1
abundance: few
j_gene: TRBJ1-1
d_gene: TRBD1
CDR3aa: CASSVSGGPIVTEAFF
CDR3nt: TGTGCCAGCAGTGTCTCAGGGGGCCCCATCGTCACTGAAGCTTTCTTT

v_gene: TRBV7-2
abundance: many
j_gene: TRBJ2-1
d_gene: -
CDR3aa: CASSERGGNEQFF
CDR3nt: TGTGCCAGCAGCGAAAGGGGTGGAAATGAGCAGTTCTTC

v_gene: TRBV6-2/TRBV6-3
abundance: -
j_gene: TRBJ2-7
d_gene: TRBD1
CDR3aa: CASRTGQGVEQYF
CDR3nt: TGTGCCAGCAGAACCGGACAGGGTGTCGAGCAGTACTTC

v_gene: TRBV7-7
abundance: many
j_gene: TRBJ2-1
d_gene: -
CDR3aa: CASSDRVAAYNEQFF
CDR3nt: TGTGCCAGCAGCGATAGGGTGGCCGCCTACAATGAGCAGTTCTTC

v_gene: TRBV29-1
abundance: few
j_gene: TRBJ2-3
d_gene: -
CDR3aa: CSVEDRAHTDTQYF
CDR3nt: TGCAGCGTTGAAGATCGCGCTCACACAGATACGCAGTATTTT

v_gene: TRBV7-2
abundance: many
j_gene: TRBJ2-7
d_gene: -
CDR3aa: CASSLVATPDGQYF
CDR3nt: TGTGCCAGCAGCTTAGTGGCGACCCCCGACGGGCAGTACTTC

v_gene: TRBV28
abundance: few
j_gene: TRBJ1-3
d_gene: -
CDR3aa: CASSLPGAGNTIYF
CDR3nt: TGTGCCAGCAGTTTACCCGGGGCTGGAAACACCATATATTTT

v_gene: TRBV19
abundance: many
j_gene: TRBJ2-1
d_gene: -
CDR3aa: CASSISSRRSSYNEQFF
CDR3nt: TGTGCCAGTAGTATCTCCTCTAGGAGAAGCTCCTACAATGAGCAGTTCTTC

v_gene: TRBV5-1
abundance: -
j_gene: TRBJ2-1
d_gene: TRBD2
CDR3aa: CASSFKNPTGLAGVYEQFF
CDR3nt: TGCGCCAGCAGCTTTAAAAATCCCACGGGACTAGCGGGAGTATACGAGCAGTTCTTC

v_gene: TRBV19
abundance: few
j_gene: TRBJ2-1
d_gene: TRBD1
CDR3aa: CASTPGQGIHEQFF
CDR3nt: TGTGCCAGTACTCCGGGACAGGGTATCCATGAGCAGTTCTTC

v_gene: TRBV6-5
abundance: -
j_gene: TRBJ2-5
d_gene: -
CDR3aa: CASSYEGPTQETQYF
CDR3nt: TGTGCCAGCAGTTACGAGGGGCCGACCCAAGAGACCCAGTACTTC

v_gene: TRBV28
abundance: -
j_gene: TRBJ1-2
d_gene: -
CDR3aa: CASSGTNYGYTF
CDR3nt: TGTGCCAGCAGTGGGACAAACTATGGCTACACCTTC

v_gene: TRBV2
abundance: few
j_gene: TRBJ2-7
d_gene: -
CDR3aa: CASSVVPAALYEQYF
CDR3nt: TGTGCCAGCAGTGTAGTTCCCGCCGCCCTTTACGAGCAGTACTTC

v_gene: TRBV7-8
abundance: many
j_gene: TRBJ2-3
d_gene: -
CDR3aa: CASSSGGGPYVEDTQYF
CDR3nt: TGTGCCAGCAGCTCGGGGGGCGGACCGTACGTAGAGGATACGCAGTATTTT

v_gene: TRBV28
abundance: many
j_gene: TRBJ2-1
d_gene: TRBD2
CDR3aa: CASSSGTSGAREQFF
CDR3nt: TGTGCCAGCAGCTCCGGGACTAGCGGGGCCCGTGAGCAGTTCTTC

v_gene: TRBV7-2
abundance: -
j_gene: TRBJ1-2
d_gene: -
CDR3aa: CASSLDRAAGSNYGYTF
CDR3nt: TGTGCCAGCAGCTTAGACAGGGCAGCAGGATCTAACTATGGCTACACCTTC

v_gene: TRBV15
abundance: few
j_gene: TRBJ2-1
d_gene: TRBD2
CDR3aa: CATSRWGEGFSNEQFF
CDR3nt: TGTGCCACCAGCAGGTGGGGGGAGGGCTTTTCTAATGAGCAGTTCTTC

v_gene: TRBV7-9
abundance: -
j_gene: TRBJ2-4
d_gene: -
CDR3aa: CASSLIPRPAKNIQYF
CDR3nt: TGTGCCAGCAGCTTAATCCCTCGACCGGCCAAAAACATTCAGTACTTC

v_gene: TRBV20-1
abundance: few
j_gene: TRBJ2-6
d_gene: TRBD2
CDR3aa: CSARVAGGLSGANVLTF
CDR3nt: TGCAGTGCTAGAGTAGCGGGAGGGCTCTCTGGGGCCAACGTCCTGACTTTC

v_gene: TRBV20-1
abundance: few
j_gene: TRBJ2-3
d_gene: TRBD2
CDR3aa: CSARESAGGPNTQYF
CDR3nt: TGCAGTGCTAGAGAATCAGCGGGGGGGCCGAATACGCAGTATTTT

v_gene: TRBV7-3
abundance: few
j_gene: TRBJ1-2
d_gene: -
CDR3aa: CASSSPRDAGGYGYTF
CDR3nt: TGTGCCAGCAGCTCCCCCCGGGACGCAGGCGGCTATGGCTACACCTTC

v_gene: TRBV28
abundance: once
j_gene: TRBJ1-1
d_gene: -
CDR3aa: CARRAGGANTEAFF
CDR3nt: TGTGCCAGACGAGCCGGGGGTGCGAACACTGAAGCTTTCTTT

v_gene: TRBV6-2/TRBV6-3
abundance: -
j_gene: TRBJ2-7
d_gene: TRBD1
CDR3aa: CASTSLGTGGLVHEQYF
CDR3nt: TGTGCCAGCACTTCCCTGGGGACAGGGGGCCTTGTCCACGAGCAGTACTTC

v_gene: TRBV18
abundance: few
j_gene: TRBJ2-2
d_gene: -
CDR3aa: CASSPPAGITGELFF
CDR3nt: TGTGCCAGCTCACCACCGGCAGGGATCACCGGGGAGCTGTTTTTT

v_gene: TRBV4-2
abundance: many
j_gene: TRBJ1-1
d_gene: -
CDR3aa: CASSQDIEGVEAFF
CDR3nt: TGTGCCAGCAGCCAAGATATCGAGGGTGTCGAGGCTTTCTTT

v_gene: TRBV7-2
abundance: many
j_gene: TRBJ1-1
d_gene: TRBD1
CDR3aa: CASSLLGTGSTEAFF
CDR3nt: TGTGCCAGCAGCTTATTAGGGACAGGGTCCACTGAAGCTTTCTTT

v_gene: TRBV10-3
abundance: -
j_gene: TRBJ1-2
d_gene: TRBD1
CDR3aa: CAISEKGQGSGYTF
CDR3nt: TGTGCCATCAGTGAGAAGGGACAGGGTTCGGGCTACACCTTC

v_gene: TRBV27
abundance: -
j_gene: TRBJ1-5
d_gene: TRBD1
CDR3aa: CASSLRGQINQPQHF
CDR3nt: TGTGCCAGCAGTTTAAGGGGACAGATCAATCAGCCCCAGCATTTT

v_gene: TRBV20-1
abundance: few
j_gene: TRBJ1-1
d_gene: TRBD1
CDR3aa: CSARLDRVTEAFF
CDR3nt: TGCAGTGCTAGACTCGACAGGGTTACTGAAGCTTTCTTT

v_gene: TRBV7-9
abundance: -
j_gene: TRBJ2-3
d_gene: -
CDR3aa: CASSEEDKRLPDTQYF
CDR3nt: TGTGCCAGCAGCGAAGAGGACAAGCGCTTGCCAGATACGCAGTATTTT

v_gene: TRBV28
abundance: -
j_gene: TRBJ1-2
d_gene: -
CDR3aa: CASSLWDYGYTF
CDR3nt: TGTGCCAGCAGTTTATGGGATTATGGCTACACCTTC

v_gene: TRBV11-2
abundance: many
j_gene: TRBJ1-5
d_gene: -
CDR3aa: CASSLSGESNQPQHF
CDR3nt: TGTGCCAGCAGCTTAAGTGGGGAAAGCAATCAGCCCCAGCATTTT

v_gene: TRBV7-2
abundance: -
j_gene: TRBJ2-7
d_gene: -
CDR3aa: CASSFNRYYEQYF
CDR3nt: TGTGCCAGCAGCTTTAACAGGTACTACGAGCAGTACTTC